Listed below are T cell receptor beta chains from one sample, sequenced in a study of blood T cell repertoires in COVID-19. Using immunoSEQ multiplex PCR, the repertoire was profiled, and TCRdb retains in-frame clones only, with some absent. The table has 300,000 to 500,000 clones, 70% to 90% seen once. The specimen was PBMCs or T cells enriched from blood (not recorded which). The origin of the receptors is a woman aged 40 to 55 with acute COVID-19. CDR3s include the opening cysteine and the closing phenylalanine or tryptophan. The D gene is left open where the match is weak. The size of a clone is reported for some rows only, either as once, few or many, or as a class for expanded clones.

V gene: TRBV4-1
D gene: NA
J gene: TRBJ2-1
clone size: NA
CDR3 protein: CASSQSYQVDYNEQFF
CDR3 DNA: TGCGCCAGCAGCCAATCGTACCAGGTGGACTACAATGAGCAGTTCTTC

V gene: TRBV6-5
D gene: TRBD1
J gene: TRBJ1-2
clone size: NA
CDR3 protein: CASSYYQGGSYGYTF
CDR3 DNA: TGTGCCAGCAGTTACTATCAGGGGGGTAGCTATGGCTACACCTTC

V gene: TRBV2
D gene: NA
J gene: TRBJ2-3
clone size: once
CDR3 protein: CASSEAFRDTQYF
CDR3 DNA: TGTGCCAGCAGTGAAGCTTTCAGGGATACGCAGTATTTT

V gene: TRBV27
D gene: NA
J gene: TRBJ2-5
clone size: NA
CDR3 protein: CASSQSLAETQYF
CDR3 DNA: TGTGCCAGCAGTCAAAGTCTAGCGGAGACCCAGTACTTC

V gene: TRBV18
D gene: NA
J gene: TRBJ1-1
clone size: NA
CDR3 protein: CASSPKGGTEAFF
CDR3 DNA: TGTGCCAGCTCACCAAAGGGGGGGACTGAAGCTTTCTTT

V gene: TRBV12-5
D gene: NA
J gene: TRBJ1-5
clone size: once
CDR3 protein: CASGLSQGYSVNQPQHF
CDR3 DNA: TGTGCTAGTGGTTTGTCCCAGGGTTACAGCGTAAATCAGCCCCAGCATTTT

V gene: TRBV7-6
D gene: NA
J gene: TRBJ1-3
clone size: NA
CDR3 protein: CASSLTLGGNSGNTIYF
CDR3 DNA: TGTGCCAGCAGTCTTACCCTTGGGGGGAACTCTGGAAACACCATATATTTT

V gene: TRBV12-3/TRBV12-4
D gene: TRBD1
J gene: TRBJ2-1
clone size: NA
CDR3 protein: CASGTRGYNEQFF
CDR3 DNA: TGTGCCAGCGGAACCAGGGGGTACAATGAGCAGTTCTTC

V gene: TRBV19
D gene: NA
J gene: TRBJ1-2
clone size: NA
CDR3 protein: CASSTMDQGGYTF
CDR3 DNA: TGTGCCAGTAGCACTATGGACCAGGGTGGCTACACCTTC

V gene: TRBV27
D gene: NA
J gene: TRBJ1-1
clone size: NA
CDR3 protein: CASSHPLPEAFF
CDR3 DNA: TGTGCCAGCAGTCATCCACTTCCTGAAGCTTTCTTT

V gene: TRBV9
D gene: TRBD1
J gene: TRBJ1-1
clone size: NA
CDR3 protein: CASSEGPGGTEAFF
CDR3 DNA: TGTGCCAGCAGCGAAGGGCCAGGGGGAACTGAAGCTTTCTTT

V gene: TRBV28
D gene: NA
J gene: TRBJ1-5
clone size: NA
CDR3 protein: CASKGEQPQHF
CDR3 DNA: TGTGCCAGCAAGGGGGAGCAGCCCCAGCATTTT

V gene: TRBV5-1
D gene: NA
J gene: TRBJ1-2
clone size: NA
CDR3 protein: CASSLLSGDNYGYTF
CDR3 DNA: TGCGCCAGCAGCTTGTTGTCAGGGGATAACTATGGCTACACCTTC

V gene: TRBV6-1
D gene: TRBD1
J gene: TRBJ2-1
clone size: NA
CDR3 protein: CASSEPPTGSNEQFF
CDR3 DNA: TGTGCCAGCAGTGAACCGCCGACAGGGTCCAATGAGCAGTTCTTC

V gene: TRBV5-6
D gene: NA
J gene: TRBJ1-2
clone size: NA
CDR3 protein: CASSAGVFNYGYTF
CDR3 DNA: TGTGCCAGCAGCGCAGGGGTTTTTAACTATGGCTACACCTTC

V gene: TRBV7-9
D gene: NA
J gene: TRBJ2-3
clone size: NA
CDR3 protein: CASSSGLTTDTQYF
CDR3 DNA: TGTGCCAGCAGCTCCGGACTTACCACAGATACGCAGTATTTT

V gene: TRBV4-2
D gene: TRBD1
J gene: TRBJ2-2
clone size: few
CDR3 protein: CASSQSVAGGALAGELFF
CDR3 DNA: TGTGCCAGCAGCCAAAGTGTCGCAGGGGGCGCATTAGCCGGGGAGCTGTTTTTT

V gene: TRBV5-1
D gene: TRBD1
J gene: TRBJ2-3
clone size: NA
CDR3 protein: CASSLEETGGGKDTQYF
CDR3 DNA: TGCGCCAGCAGCTTGGAGGAGACAGGGGGTGGTAAAGATACGCAGTATTTT

V gene: TRBV9
D gene: TRBD1
J gene: TRBJ1-4
clone size: NA
CDR3 protein: CASSPHRQGINEKLFF
CDR3 DNA: TGTGCCAGCAGCCCCCACCGACAGGGGATTAATGAAAAACTGTTTTTT

V gene: TRBV25-1
D gene: NA
J gene: TRBJ1-1
clone size: NA
CDR3 protein: CAAALNTEAFF
CDR3 DNA: TGTGCGGCGGCGTTGAACACTGAAGCTTTCTTT

V gene: TRBV6-5
D gene: NA
J gene: TRBJ1-1
clone size: NA
CDR3 protein: CASTGATNTEAFF
CDR3 DNA: TGTGCCAGCACAGGGGCGACGAACACTGAAGCTTTCTTT

V gene: TRBV6-5
D gene: TRBD1
J gene: TRBJ1-4
clone size: NA
CDR3 protein: CASSYSGTGDEKLFF
CDR3 DNA: TGTGCCAGCAGTTACTCCGGGACAGGGGATGAAAAACTGTTTTTT